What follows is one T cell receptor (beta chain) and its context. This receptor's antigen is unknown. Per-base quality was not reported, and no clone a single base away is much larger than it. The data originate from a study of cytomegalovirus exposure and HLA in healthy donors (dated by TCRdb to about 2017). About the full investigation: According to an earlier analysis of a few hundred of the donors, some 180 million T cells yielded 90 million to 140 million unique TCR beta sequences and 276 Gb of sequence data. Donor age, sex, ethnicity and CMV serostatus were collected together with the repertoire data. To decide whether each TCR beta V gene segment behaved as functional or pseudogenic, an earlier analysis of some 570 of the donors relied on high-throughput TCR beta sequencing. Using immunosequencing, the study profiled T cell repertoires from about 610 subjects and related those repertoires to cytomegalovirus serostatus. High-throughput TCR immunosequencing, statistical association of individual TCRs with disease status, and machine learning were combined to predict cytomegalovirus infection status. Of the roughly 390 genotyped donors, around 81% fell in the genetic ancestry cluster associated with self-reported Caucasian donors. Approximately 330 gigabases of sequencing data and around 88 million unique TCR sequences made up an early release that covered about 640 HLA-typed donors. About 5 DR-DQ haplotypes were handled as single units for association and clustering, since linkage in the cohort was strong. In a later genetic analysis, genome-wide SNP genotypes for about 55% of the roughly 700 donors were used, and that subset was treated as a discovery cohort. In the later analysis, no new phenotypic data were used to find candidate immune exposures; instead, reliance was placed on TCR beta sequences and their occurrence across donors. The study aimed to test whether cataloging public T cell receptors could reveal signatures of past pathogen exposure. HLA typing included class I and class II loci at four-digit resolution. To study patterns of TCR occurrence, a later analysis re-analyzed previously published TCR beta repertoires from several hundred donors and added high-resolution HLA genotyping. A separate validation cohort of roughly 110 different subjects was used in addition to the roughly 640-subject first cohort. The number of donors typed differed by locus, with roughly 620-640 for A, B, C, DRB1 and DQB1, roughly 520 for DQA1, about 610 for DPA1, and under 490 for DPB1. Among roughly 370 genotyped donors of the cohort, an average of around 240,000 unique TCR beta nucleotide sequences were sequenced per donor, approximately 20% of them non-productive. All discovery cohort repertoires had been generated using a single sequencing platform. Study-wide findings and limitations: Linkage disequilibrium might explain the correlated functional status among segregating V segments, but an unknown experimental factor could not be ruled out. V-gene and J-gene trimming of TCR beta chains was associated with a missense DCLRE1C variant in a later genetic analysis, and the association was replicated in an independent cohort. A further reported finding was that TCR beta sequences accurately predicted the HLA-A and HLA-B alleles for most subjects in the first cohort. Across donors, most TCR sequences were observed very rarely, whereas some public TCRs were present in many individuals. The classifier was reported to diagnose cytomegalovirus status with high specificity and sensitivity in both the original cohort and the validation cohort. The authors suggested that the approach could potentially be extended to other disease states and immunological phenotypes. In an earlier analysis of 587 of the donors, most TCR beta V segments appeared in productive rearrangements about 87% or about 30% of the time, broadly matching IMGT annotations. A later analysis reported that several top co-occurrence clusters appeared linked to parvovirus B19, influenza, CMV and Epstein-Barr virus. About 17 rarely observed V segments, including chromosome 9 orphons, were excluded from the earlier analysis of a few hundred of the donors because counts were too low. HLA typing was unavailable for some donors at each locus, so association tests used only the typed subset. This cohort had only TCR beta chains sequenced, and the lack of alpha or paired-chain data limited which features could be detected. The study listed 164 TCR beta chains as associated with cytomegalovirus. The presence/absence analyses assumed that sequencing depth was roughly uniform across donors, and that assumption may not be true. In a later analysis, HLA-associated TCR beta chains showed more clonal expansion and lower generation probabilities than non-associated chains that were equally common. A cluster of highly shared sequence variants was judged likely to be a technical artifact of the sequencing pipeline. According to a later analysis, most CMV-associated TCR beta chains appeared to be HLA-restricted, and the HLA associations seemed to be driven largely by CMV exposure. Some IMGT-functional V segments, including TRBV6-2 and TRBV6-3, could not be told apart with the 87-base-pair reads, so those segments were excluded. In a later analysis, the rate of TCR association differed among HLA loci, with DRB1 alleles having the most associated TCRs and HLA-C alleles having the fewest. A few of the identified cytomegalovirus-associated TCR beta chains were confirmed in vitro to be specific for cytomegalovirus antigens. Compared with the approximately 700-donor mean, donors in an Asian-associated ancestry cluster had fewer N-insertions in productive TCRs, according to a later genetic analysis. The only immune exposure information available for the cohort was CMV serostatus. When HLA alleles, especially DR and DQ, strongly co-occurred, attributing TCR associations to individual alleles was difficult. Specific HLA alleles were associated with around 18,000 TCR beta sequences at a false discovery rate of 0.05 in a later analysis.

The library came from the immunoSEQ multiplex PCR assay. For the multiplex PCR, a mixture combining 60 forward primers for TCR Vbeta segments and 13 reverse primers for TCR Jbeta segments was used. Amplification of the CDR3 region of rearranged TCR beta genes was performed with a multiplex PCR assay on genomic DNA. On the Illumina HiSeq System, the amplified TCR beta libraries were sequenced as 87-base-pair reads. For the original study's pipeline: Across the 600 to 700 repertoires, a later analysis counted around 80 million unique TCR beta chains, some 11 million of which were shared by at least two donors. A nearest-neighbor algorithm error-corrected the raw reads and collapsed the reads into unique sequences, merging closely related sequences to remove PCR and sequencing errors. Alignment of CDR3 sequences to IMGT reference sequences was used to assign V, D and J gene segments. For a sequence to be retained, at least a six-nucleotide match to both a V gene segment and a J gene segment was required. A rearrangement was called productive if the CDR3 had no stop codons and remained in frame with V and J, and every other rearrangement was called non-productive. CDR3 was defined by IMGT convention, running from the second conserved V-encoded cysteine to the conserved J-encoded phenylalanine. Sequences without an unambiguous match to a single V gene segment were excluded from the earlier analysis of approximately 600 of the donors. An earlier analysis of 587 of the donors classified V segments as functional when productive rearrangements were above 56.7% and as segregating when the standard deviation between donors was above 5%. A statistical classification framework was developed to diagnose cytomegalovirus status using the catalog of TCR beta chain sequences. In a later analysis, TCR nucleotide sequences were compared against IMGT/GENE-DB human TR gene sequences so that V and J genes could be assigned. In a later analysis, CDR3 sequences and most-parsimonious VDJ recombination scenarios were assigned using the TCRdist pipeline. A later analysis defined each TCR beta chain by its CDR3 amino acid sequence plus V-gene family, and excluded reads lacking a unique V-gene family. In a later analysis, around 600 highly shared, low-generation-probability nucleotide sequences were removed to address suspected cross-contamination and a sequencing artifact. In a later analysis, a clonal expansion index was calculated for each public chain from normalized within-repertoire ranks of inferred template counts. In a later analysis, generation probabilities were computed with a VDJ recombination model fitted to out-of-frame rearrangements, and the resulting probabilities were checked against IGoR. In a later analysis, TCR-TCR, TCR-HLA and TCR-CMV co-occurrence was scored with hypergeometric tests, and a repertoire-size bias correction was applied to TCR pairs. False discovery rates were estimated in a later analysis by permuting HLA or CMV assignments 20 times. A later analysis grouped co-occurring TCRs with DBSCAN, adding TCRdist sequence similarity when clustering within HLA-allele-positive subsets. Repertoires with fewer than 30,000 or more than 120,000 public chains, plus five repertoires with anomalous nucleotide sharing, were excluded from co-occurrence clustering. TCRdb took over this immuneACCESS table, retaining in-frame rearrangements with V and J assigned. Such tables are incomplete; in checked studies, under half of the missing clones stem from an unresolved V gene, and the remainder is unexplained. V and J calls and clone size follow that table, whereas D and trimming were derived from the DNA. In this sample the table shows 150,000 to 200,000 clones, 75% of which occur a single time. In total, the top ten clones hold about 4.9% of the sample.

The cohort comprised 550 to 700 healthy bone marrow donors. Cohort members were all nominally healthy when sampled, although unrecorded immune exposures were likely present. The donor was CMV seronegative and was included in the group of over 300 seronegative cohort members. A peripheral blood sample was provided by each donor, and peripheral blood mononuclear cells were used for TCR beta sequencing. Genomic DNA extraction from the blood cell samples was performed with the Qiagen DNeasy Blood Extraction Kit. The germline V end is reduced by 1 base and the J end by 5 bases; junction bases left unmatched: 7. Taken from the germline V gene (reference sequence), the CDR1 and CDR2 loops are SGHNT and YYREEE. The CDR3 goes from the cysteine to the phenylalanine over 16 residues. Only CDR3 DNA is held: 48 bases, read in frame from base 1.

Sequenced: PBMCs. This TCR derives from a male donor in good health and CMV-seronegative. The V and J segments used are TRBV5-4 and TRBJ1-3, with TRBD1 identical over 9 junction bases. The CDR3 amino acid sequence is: CASSLLSGTGRNTIYF. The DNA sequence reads TGTGCCAGCAGCTTGCTTTCTGGGACAGGGAGAAACACCATATATTTT. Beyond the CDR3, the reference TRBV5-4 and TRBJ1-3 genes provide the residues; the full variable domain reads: ETGVTQSPTHLIKTRGQQVTLRCSSQSGHNTVSWYQQALGQGPQFIFQYYREEENGRGNFPPRFSGLQFPNYSSELNVNALELDDSALYLCASSLLSGTGRNTIYFGEGSWLTVV.